Listed here are 18 T cell receptor beta chains from one sample, sequenced in a study of blood T cell repertoires in COVID-19. Generated by immunoSEQ multiplex PCR, the TCRdb table keeps only in-frame clones and is missing some. Of tens of thousands of clones in the sample, around 80% are singletons; the top ten hold roughly a sixth. The sequencing input was peripheral blood. The origin of the receptors is a human donor in a cohort sampled during active COVID-19.

The rearrangement links TRBV9 to TRBJ1-2, with 11 bases fitting TRBD1. The V gene's germline CDR1 is SGDLS and CDR2 YYNGEE. The V segment lost 0 bases and the J segment 5 bases; nucleotides outside the gene matches: 3. This CDR3 spans 15 amino acids. The CDR3 nucleotides read TGTGCCAGCAGCGTAGGGGGGACAGGGGGTTATGGCTACACCTTC. Residues: CASSVGGTGGYGYTF.

CDR3 protein: CASSIRGTNTEAFF. The CDR3 coding sequence is TGTGCCAGCAGTATCCGAGGGACTAACACTGAAGCTTTCTTT. This sequence joins TRBV6-5 and TRBJ1-1, with D perhaps TRBD1 (5 bases). The ends were cut back, 5 bases at V and 2 bases at J, with 12 bases in the middle. The germline V gene encodes CDR1 MNHEY and CDR2 SVGAGI. The CDR3 sequence is 14 residues long.

The rearrangement joins TRBV4-1 to TRBJ1-2; perhaps TRBD1 as D (5 bases). The CDR3 totals 16 residues. V lost 4 bases and J lost 0, with 15 bases in between. Germline CDR1 is MGHRA and CDR2 is YSYEKL. CDR3 amino acids: CASSLLSGAANYGYTF. DNA for the CDR3: TGCGCCAGCAGCCTCCTCAGCGGGGCGGCTAACTATGGCTACACCTTC.

This rearrangement joins TRBV5-1 to TRBJ1-3, with a possible D match to TRBD1 (6 bases). From germline, CDR1 is SGHRS and CDR2 YFSETQ. The CDR3 is 16 amino acids. Trimming stripped 4 bases from V and 0 bases from J, with 14 bases between. The DNA for the CDR3 is TGCGCCAGCAGCGCGGCAACAGGGAACTCTGGAAACACCATATATTTT. Its translation is CASSAATGNSGNTIYF.

This chain uses TRBV20-1 with TRBJ1-4; no clear D. The CDR3 length is 13 residues. With 3 bases removed from V and 6 bases from J, the gap between germline ends came to 11 bases. CDR1 and CDR2 (germline): DFQATT, SNEGSKA (reference sequence). In nucleotides, the CDR3 is TGCAGTGCTAGTAAGACATCAGATGAAAAACTGTTTTTT. It is translated as CSASKTSDEKLFF.

The chain's CDR3 is CASSELESTEAFF. The CDR3 region has the DNA TGTGCCAGCAGTGAATTAGAGAGCACTGAAGCTTTCTTT. The chain carries TRBV2 and TRBJ1-1; D remains unclear. The CDR3 length is 13 residues. The germline V gene has CDR1 SNHLY and CDR2 FYNNEI. Trimming pared 2 bases from V and 4 bases from J, leaving 8 bases between.

This clone was counted between two and nine times. The J gene is TRBJ2-7, the V gene TRBV6-1; D may be TRBD1 (6 bases). CDR1 and CDR2 from the germline V gene are MNHNS and SASEGT. V lost 8 bases to trimming and J lost 0 bases, with 23 bases between them. The CDR3 sequence is 17 residues long. The CDR3 bases are TGTGCCAGCGGTGTAATCCCCGGGACACTTACCTCCTACGAGCAGTACTTC. This codes for CASGVIPGTLTSYEQYF.

This sequence joins TRBV5-1 and TRBJ2-7, with D tentatively TRBD2 (6 bases). Germline CDR1 and CDR2: SGHRS and YFSETQ. The CDR3 runs 12 residues. V dropped 5 bases and J dropped 3 bases, with 9 bases sitting between them. For the CDR3, the DNA is TGCGCCAGCAGAAGGGACTTCTACGAGCAGTACTTC. Translation: CASRRDFYEQYF.

The chain joins TRBV18 to TRBJ2-1; 9 positions agree with TRBD2. Trimming took 2 bases from V and 4 from J; bases not matched to a gene: 6. The CDR3 loop spans 16 amino acids. The germline gives CDR1 KGHSH, CDR2 LQKENI. This CDR3 reads CASSPSAGGAYNEQFF. The CDR3 DNA follows: TGTGCCAGCTCACCATCGGCGGGGGGGGCTTACAATGAGCAGTTCTTC.

For the CDR3, the DNA is TGTGCCAGCAGTGAACTAGTCCTCGTTGGTGAGCAGTACTTC. Its translation: CASSELVLVGEQYF. The chain links TRBV6-1 to TRBJ2-7; no clear D gene. The CDR3 has 14 amino acids. Per the germline V gene, CDR1 is MNHNS and CDR2 is SASEGT. V lost 2 bases, J lost 7 bases, and 15 bases lay in between.

This rearrangement joins TRBV30 to TRBJ1-6, with D possibly being TRBD1 (5 bases). Germline assignment: CDR1 GTSNPN and CDR2 SVGIG (reference sequence). CDR3 size: 13 residues. Trimming cost V 4 bases and J 10 bases, with 14 bases left between them. The CDR3 DNA sequence: TGTGCCTGGATGGAGGGGTTGGAGTCACCCCTCCACTTT. Translated: CAWMEGLESPLHF.

The rearrangement links TRBV11-3 to TRBJ2-5; 7 bases map to TRBD2. Germline values: CDR1 SGHNT, CDR2 YENEEA. The CDR3 runs 14 residues. V shed 3 bases and J 1 base; nucleotides not matched to a gene: 2. The CDR3 DNA follows: TGTGCCAGCAGCTTGGGAGGGAGCCAAGAGACCCAGTACTTC. Translated: CASSLGGSQETQYF.

J is TRBJ1-1 and V is TRBV7-9; 8 bases fit TRBD1. V lost 1 base and J lost 1; bases outside the gene matches: 2. Per the germline V gene, CDR1 is SEHNR and CDR2 is FQNEAQ (reference sequence). The CDR3 is 15 residues long. CDR3 DNA: TGTGCCAGCAGCTTAGTACAGGGGGGGAACACTGAAGCTTTCTTT. Residues: CASSLVQGGNTEAFF.

The gene calls are TRBV5-1 and TRBJ2-7; the match to TRBD2 covers 7 bases. The CDR3 spans 13 residues. The junction had 3 bases not matched to a gene; V was cut back by 0 bases and J by 6 bases. Germline values: CDR1 SGHRS, CDR2 YFSETQ. This CDR3 reads CASSLGLAREQYF. CDR3 sequence (DNA): TGCGCCAGCAGCTTGGGACTAGCCCGCGAGCAGTACTTC.

This clone showed up just a few times. The V call is TRBV7-8, the J call TRBJ2-5, with TRBD1 identical over 8 bases. Germline values: CDR1 SGHVS, CDR2 FQNEAQ. There are 13 residues in the CDR3. V shed 5 bases and J 1 base; nucleotides not matched to a gene: 0. CDR3 bases: TGTGCCAGCAGCACAGGGGGCCAAGAGACCCAGTACTTC. This sequence encodes CASSTGGQETQYF.

The rearrangement links TRBV28 to TRBJ2-7, with TRBD1 matching over 9 bases. CDR3 size: 14 residues. Germline V gene data show CDR1 as MDHEN and CDR2 as SYDVKM. The trim removed 2 bases at V and 2 bases at J, leaving 1 base unmatched. The CDR3: CASSLGTGTYEQYF. The CDR3 region has the DNA TGTGCCAGCAGTTTAGGGACAGGGACCTACGAGCAGTACTTC. The full variable domain, in which reference TRBV28 and TRBJ2-7 provide the parts outside the CDR3, is DVKVTQSSRYLVKRTGEKVFLECVQDMDHENMFWYRQDPGLGLRLIYFSYDVKMKEKGDIPEGYSVSREKKERFSLILESASTNQTSMYLCASSLGTGTYEQYFGPGTRLTVT.

This sequence joins TRBV4-3 and TRBJ1-4; D is ambiguous. This CDR3 contains 15 residues. CDR1 LGHNA and CDR2 YSLEER come from the germline V gene. V dropped 2 bases and J dropped 3 bases, with 10 bases sitting between them. CDR3 sequence (DNA): TGCGCCAGCAGCCAACAGTTGGTGGCTAATGAAAAACTGTTTTTT. It specifies CASSQQLVANEKLFF.

The chain is built from TRBV4-2 and TRBJ1-2; possible D gene TRBD1, 6 bases. Germline lookup yields CDR1 LGHNA and CDR2 YNFKEQ. V gave up 0 bases and J gave up 6 bases, with 14 bases separating them. This CDR3 comprises 15 residues. The chain's CDR3 is CASSQDPGRQDGYTF. The DNA for the CDR3 is TGTGCCAGCAGCCAAGATCCAGGTAGACAGGATGGCTACACCTTC.